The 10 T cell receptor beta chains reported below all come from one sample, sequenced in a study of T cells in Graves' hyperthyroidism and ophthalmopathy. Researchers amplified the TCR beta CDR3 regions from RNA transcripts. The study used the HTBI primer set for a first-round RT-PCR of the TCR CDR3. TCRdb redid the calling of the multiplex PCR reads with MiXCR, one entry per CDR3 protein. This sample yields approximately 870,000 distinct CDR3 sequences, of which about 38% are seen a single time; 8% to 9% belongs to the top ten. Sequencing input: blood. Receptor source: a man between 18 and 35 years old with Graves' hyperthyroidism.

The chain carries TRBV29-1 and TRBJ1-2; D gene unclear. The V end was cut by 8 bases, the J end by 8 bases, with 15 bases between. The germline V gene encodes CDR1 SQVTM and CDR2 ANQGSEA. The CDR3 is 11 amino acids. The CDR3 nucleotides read TGCAGCTTATCGGCCCCGGGCGGCTACACCTTC. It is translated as CSLSAPGGYTF.

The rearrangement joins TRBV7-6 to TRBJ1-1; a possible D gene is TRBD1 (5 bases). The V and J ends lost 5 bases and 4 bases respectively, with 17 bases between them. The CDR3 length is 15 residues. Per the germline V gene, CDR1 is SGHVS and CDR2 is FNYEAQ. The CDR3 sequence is CASSRGTPDGTEAFF. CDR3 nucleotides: TGTGCCAGCAGCCGTGGGACTCCCGACGGCACTGAAGCTTTCTTT.

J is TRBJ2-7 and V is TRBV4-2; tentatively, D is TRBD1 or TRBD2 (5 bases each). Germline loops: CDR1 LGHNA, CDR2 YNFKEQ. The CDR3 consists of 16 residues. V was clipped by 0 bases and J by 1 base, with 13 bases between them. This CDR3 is CASSQDGTANSYEQYF. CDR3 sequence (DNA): TGTGCCAGCAGCCAAGATGGGACCGCGAATTCCTACGAGCAGTACTTC.

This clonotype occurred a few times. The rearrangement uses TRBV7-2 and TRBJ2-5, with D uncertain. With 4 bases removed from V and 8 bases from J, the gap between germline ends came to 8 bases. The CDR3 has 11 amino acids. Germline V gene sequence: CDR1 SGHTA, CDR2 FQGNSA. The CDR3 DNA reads TGTGCCAGCAGCTCGGACGGCACCCAGTACTTC. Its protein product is CASSSDGTQYF.

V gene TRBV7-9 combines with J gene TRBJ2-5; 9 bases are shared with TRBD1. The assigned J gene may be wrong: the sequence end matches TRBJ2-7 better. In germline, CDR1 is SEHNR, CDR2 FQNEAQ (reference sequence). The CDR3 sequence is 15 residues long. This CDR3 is CASSLGDRDLYEQYF. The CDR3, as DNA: TGTGCCAGCAGTTTGGGGGACAGGGACCTCTACGAGCAGTACTTC.

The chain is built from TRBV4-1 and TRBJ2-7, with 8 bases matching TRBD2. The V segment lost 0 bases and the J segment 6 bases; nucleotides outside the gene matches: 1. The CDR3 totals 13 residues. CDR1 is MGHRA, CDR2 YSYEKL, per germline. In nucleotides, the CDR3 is TGCGCCAGCAGCCAAGAAACTAGCGGCGAGCAGTACTTC. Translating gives CASSQETSGEQYF.

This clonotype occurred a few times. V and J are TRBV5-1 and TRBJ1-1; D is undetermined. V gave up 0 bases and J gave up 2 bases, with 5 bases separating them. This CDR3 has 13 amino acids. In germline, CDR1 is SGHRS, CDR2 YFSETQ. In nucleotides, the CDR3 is TGCGCCAGCAGCTTGGGCTTTAACACTGAAGCTTTCTTT. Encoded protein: CASSLGFNTEAFF.

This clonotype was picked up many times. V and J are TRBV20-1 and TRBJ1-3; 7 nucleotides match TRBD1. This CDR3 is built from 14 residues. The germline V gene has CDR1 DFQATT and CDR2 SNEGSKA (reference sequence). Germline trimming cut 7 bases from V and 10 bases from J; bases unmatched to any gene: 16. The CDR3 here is CSVADRFERRTIYF. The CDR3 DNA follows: TGCAGTGTTGCGGACAGGTTCGAACGAAGAACCATATATTTT.

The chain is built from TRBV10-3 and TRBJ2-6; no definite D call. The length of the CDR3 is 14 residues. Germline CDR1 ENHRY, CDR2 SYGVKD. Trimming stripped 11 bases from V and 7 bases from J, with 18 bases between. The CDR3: CAPSNPPEANVLTF. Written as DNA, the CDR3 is TGTGCCCCGAGCAATCCTCCCGAAGCCAACGTCCTGACTTTC.

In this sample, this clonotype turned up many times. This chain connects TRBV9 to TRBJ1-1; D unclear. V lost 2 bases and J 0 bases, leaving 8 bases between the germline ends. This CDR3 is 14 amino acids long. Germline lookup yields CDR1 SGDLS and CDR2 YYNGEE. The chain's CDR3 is CASSVAGMNTEAFF. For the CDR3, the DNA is TGTGCCAGCAGCGTCGCGGGTATGAACACTGAAGCTTTCTTT.